This T cell receptor (beta chain) appears in the sequencing data of a study of control samples from healthy donors and cancer patients. Generated by immunoSEQ multiplex PCR, the TCRdb table keeps only in-frame clones and is missing some. The sample holds 120,000 or so clones, about 90% seen once. The CDR3 runs to 16 residues. Per germline, CDR1 SGHTA and CDR2 FQGNSA. The V segment lost 6 bases and the J segment 3 bases; nucleotides outside the gene matches: 7. Sequencing input: blood. This receptor was identified in a man aged 18 to 35 in good health. The chain employs TRBV7-2 and TRBJ2-7; 14 positions agree with TRBD2. CDR3 DNA: TGTGCCAGCAGTTTCTCCGGGACTAGCGGGAGCTACGAGCAGTACTTC. Translation gives CASSFSGTSGSYEQYF.